Listed here is a single T cell receptor beta chain. What it binds is unknown. The PCR used 60 Vbeta and 13 Jbeta primers. Clones were read by immunoSEQ multiplex PCR, and TCRdb kept only the in-frame ones, dropping some. This table lists over 60,000 clones. This sample was included in a study of cytomegalovirus exposure and HLA in healthy donors. For the study at large: A prior analysis found 100 million to 140 million unique TCR beta sequences from 150 million to 200 million T cells. Overall study findings and caveats: TRBV6-2, TRBV6-3 and some other V segments were excluded as indistinguishable.

Germline values: CDR1 LNHDA, CDR2 SQIVND (reference sequence). The V and J ends lost 1 base and 3 bases respectively, with 12 bases between them. The CDR3 runs to 15 residues. This clonotype originated in a female donor in good health and CMV-seropositive. The rearrangement links TRBV19 to TRBJ1-2; D might be TRBD1 (5 bases). What was sequenced was PBMCs. CDR3 in amino acids: CASSIVAGMDYGYTF. The DNA of the CDR3 is TGTGCCAGTAGTATAGTTGCAGGGATGGACTATGGCTACACCTTC.